This T cell receptor beta chain was retrieved from a study of siplizumab effects on memory and regulatory T cells. Each sample had about 100,000 TCR templates assayed. TCRdb's copy holds only in-frame clones and misses some; the assay was immunoSEQ multiplex PCR. The repertoire has tens of thousands of clones, 93% of them found once; the top ten carry approximately 5.9%. V trimming: 3 bases; J trimming: 10 bases; junction bases outside the gene matches: 5. This CDR3 spans 14 amino acids. Germline V gene lookup returns CDR1 SEHNR and CDR2 FQNEAQ (reference sequence). The chain has TRBV7-9 and TRBJ2-1; 11 nucleotides line up with TRBD2. Material for sequencing was CD8+ T cells sorted from blood. The sequence derives from a human donor in good health. The CDR3 nucleotides read TGTGCCAGCAGCTTTAGCGGGAGGGATGGGGAGCAGTTCTTC. Its translation: CASSFSGRDGEQFF.